This note documents a single TCR beta chain sequence. What it recognizes is unknown. The germline CDR1 and CDR2 sequences are MNHNY and SVGAGI (reference sequence). The V gene end was trimmed by 6 bases and the J gene end by 1 base; junction bases not matched to a gene: 10. The CDR3 totals 16 residues. This sample stems from a study of T cell responses to AZD1222 COVID-19 vaccine. General observations from the study: Most donors were white British, females outnumbered males, and clonal diversity was possibly underestimated. Spike-specific TCR breadth rose after two AZD1222 doses, and depth rose as well.

Data came from immunoSEQ multiplex PCR; TCRdb stores just in-frame clones and leaves some out. The sample comprises around 100,000 clones, 85% to 90% of which are singletons, and over 15% rests with the top ten. Sequencing was performed on peripheral blood, taken on day 0 of AZD1222 vaccination. J is TRBJ2-7 and V is TRBV6-6; 9 bases fit TRBD1. The sequence derives from an adult in good health. The CDR3 sequence: CASSPRTGAISYEQYF. DNA of the CDR3: TGTGCCAGCAGCCCACGGACAGGGGCGATTTCCTACGAGCAGTACTTC.